This T cell receptor beta chain originates from a study of metastatic and nonmetastatic thyroid tumors. Study context: Comparative analysis of repertoires was undertaken across blood and tumor or nodule tissue obtained from malignant and benign thyroid patients.

In the authors' methods: The authors used CDR3 differences across clinicopathological groups to build a distant-metastasis classifier for papillary thyroid cancer. TCRdb re-analyzed the PCR reads through MiXCR. V and J calls and clone size were set by TCRdb, not the authors. The table has about 15,000 clones, around a quarter seen once; the top ten hold approximately 15%. No patient received treatment before thyroid surgery. Sequenced material: adjacent normal tissue. The sequence derives from a female donor with papillary thyroid cancer or a benign thyroid nodule (not recorded which). Some clones in this sample may be carry-over from other donors' samples.

CDR3 bases: TGCGCCAGCAGCTTGGAGGTGTTGAGCTCTGGAAACACCATATATTTT. It translates to CASSLEVLSSGNTIYF. The chain is built from TRBV5-1 and TRBJ1-3; D remains unclear. V lost 0 bases and J 0 bases, leaving 10 bases between the germline ends. The CDR3 has 16 residues. Per germline, CDR1 SGHRS and CDR2 YFSETQ.